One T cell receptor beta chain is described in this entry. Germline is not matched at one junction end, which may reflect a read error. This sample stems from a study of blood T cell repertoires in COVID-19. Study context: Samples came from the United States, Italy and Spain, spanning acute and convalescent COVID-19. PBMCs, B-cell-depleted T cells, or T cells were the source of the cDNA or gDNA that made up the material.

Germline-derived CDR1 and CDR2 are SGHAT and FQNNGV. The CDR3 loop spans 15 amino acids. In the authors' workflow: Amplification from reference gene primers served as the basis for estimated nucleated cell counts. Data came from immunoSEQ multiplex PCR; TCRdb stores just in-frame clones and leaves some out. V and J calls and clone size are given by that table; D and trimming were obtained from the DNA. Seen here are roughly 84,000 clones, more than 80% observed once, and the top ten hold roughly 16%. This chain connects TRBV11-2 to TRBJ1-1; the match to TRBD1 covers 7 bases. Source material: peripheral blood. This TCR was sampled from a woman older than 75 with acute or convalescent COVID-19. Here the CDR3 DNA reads TGTGCCAGCAGCCTAGACAGGGTTCGGACCACTGAAGCTTTCTTT. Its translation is CASSLDRVRTTEAFF.